The rows below give T cell receptor beta chains drawn from one sample of a study of T cell clusters in autoimmune cytopenias. TCRdb processed the multiplex PCR reads again and assigns one entry to each CDR3 protein, with no DNA. The sample table sets out roughly 12,000 distinct CDR3 sequences. Sequenced material: peripheral blood. The receptors derive from a human donor with an autoimmune cytopenia or autoimmune hepatitis (not recorded which). The CDR3 runs from the conserved cysteine through the conserved F or W. Part of the rows lack a size; the others show once, few, many or a class for expanded clones.

-	TRBV7-9	TRBJ2-1	CASSLDLGSNEQFF
-	TRBV27	TRBJ1-5	CASSRLWIDQPQHF
-	TRBV5-6	TRBJ2-5	CASSFKETQYF
-	TRBV5-8	TRBJ2-7	CASSSQGGSYEQYF
medium-sized	TRBV29-1	TRBJ2-5	CSVAPGGGQETQYF
-	TRBV30	TRBJ1-3	CAWSAGSGNTIYF
-	TRBV11-1	TRBJ2-1	CASSFSGSSYNEQFF
-	TRBV11-2	TRBJ2-2	CASSTDKVSGELFF
medium-sized	TRBV19	TRBJ2-2	CASRTESTGELFF
medium-sized	TRBV27	TRBJ1-4	CASSAWDRVGEKLFF
-	TRBV27	TRBJ2-3	CASSLRLAGASTDTQYF
medium-sized	TRBV29-1	TRBJ1-4	CSVPGQGSDEKLFF
-	TRBV6-2/TRBV6-3	TRBJ2-1	CASSEPAGELQFF
-	TRBV20-1	TRBJ1-5	CSARDFQEGKPQHF
medium-sized	TRBV15	TRBJ2-6	CATGLTSGANVLTF
medium-sized	TRBV5-5	TRBJ2-1	CASSFRTSRGEQFF
-	TRBV5-1	TRBJ2-1	CASSLDRGNEQFF
-	TRBV30	TRBJ2-7	CAWGGYGDSGEQYF
medium-sized	TRBV6-2/TRBV6-3	TRBJ2-1	CASSVQRYNEQFF
-	TRBV19	TRBJ1-1	CASRDGAGKGTEAFF
-	TRBV5-4	TRBJ1-2	CASSVGQGVFYGYTF
-	TRBV27	TRBJ1-2	CASSSTGIYGYTF
medium-sized	TRBV19	TRBJ2-1	CASSFRDRGLDEQFF
medium-sized	TRBV19	TRBJ2-5	CASSGAGRQETQYF
-	TRBV6-2/TRBV6-3	TRBJ2-3	CASRRTGLESTDTQYF
-	TRBV5-6	TRBJ1-2	CASSLDGFNGGYTF